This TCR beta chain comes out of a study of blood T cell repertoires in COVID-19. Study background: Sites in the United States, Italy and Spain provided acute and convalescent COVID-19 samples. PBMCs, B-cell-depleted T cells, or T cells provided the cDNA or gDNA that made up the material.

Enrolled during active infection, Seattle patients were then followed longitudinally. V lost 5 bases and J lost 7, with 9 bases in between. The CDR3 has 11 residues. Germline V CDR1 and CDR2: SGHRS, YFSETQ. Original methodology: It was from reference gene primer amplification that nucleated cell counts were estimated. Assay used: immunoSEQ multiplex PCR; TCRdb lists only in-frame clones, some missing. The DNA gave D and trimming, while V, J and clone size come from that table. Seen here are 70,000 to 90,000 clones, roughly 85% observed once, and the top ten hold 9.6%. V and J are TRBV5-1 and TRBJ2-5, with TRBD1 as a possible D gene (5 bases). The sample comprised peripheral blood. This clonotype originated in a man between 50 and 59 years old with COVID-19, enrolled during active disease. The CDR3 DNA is TGCGCCAGCAGGACAACAGGGACCCAGTACTTC. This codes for CASRTTGTQYF.